Shown below are 8 T cell receptor beta chains from a single sample sequenced in a study of cytomegalovirus exposure and HLA in healthy donors. Primers for the PCR totalled 60 Vbeta and 13 Jbeta. This table comes from immunoSEQ multiplex PCR, and its TCRdb copy is limited to in-frame clones, with some not included. The sample consists of about 160,000 clones, around 77% of them appearing once. Material: PBMCs. The receptor set was obtained from a woman under 40 in good health and CMV-seronegative.

The chain recombines TRBV5-1 with TRBJ2-7; unclear D gene. Trimming cost V 2 bases and J 0 bases, with 6 bases left between them. CDR3 length: 13 amino acids. Germline V gene sequence: CDR1 SGHRS, CDR2 YFSETQ. The CDR3 region is CASSFPSSYEQYF. The CDR3 region has the DNA TGCGCCAGCAGCTTCCCCAGCTCCTACGAGCAGTACTTC.

The V call is TRBV6-1, the J call TRBJ2-5; 14 bases agree with TRBD2. Losses at the gene ends were 0 bases for V and 5 bases for J; bases not matched to a gene: 5. The CDR3 is 17 residues long. The germline V gene encodes CDR1 MNHNS and CDR2 SASEGT. CDR3 in amino acids: CASSEARGLAGAETQYF. The CDR3 DNA reads TGTGCCAGCAGTGAAGCGAGGGGACTAGCGGGAGCTGAGACCCAGTACTTC.

J is TRBJ1-3 and V is TRBV29-1; tentatively, D is TRBD1 (5 bases). Trimming pared 6 bases from V and 3 bases from J, leaving 12 bases between. The CDR3 sequence is 13 residues long. CDR1 SQVTM and CDR2 ANQGSEA come from the germline V gene. The CDR3 DNA is TGCAGCGTGATGGCGGGGGTTGGAAACACCATATATTTT. Translated: CSVMAGVGNTIYF.

This clone appeared a single time. The rearrangement uses TRBV2 and TRBJ1-1, with a tentative D call TRBD1 (5 bases). V was trimmed by 3 bases and J by 3 bases, leaving 8 bases between them. Germline-derived CDR1 and CDR2 are SNHLY and FYNNEI. The length of the CDR3 is 13 residues. DNA of the CDR3: TGTGCCAGCAGTGATGAAGGGGACACTGAAGCTTTCTTT. Translation: CASSDEGDTEAFF.

V is TRBV18 and J is TRBJ1-1; tentative D call: TRBD1 (6 bases). Germline V gene sequence: CDR1 KGHSH, CDR2 LQKENI. The CDR3 covers 13 residues. V was cut by 6 bases and J by 6 bases, with 14 bases left in between. The CDR3 region has the DNA TGTGCCAGCTCCCCTTTGGGGGCCCCTGAAGCTTTCTTT. This gives the protein CASSPLGAPEAFF.

V is TRBV7-5 and J is TRBJ1-3; the DNA was not compared with TRBD1, the D call given in the table. TRBV7-5 is recorded as a pseudogene. The CDR3 covers 18 residues. CDR3 sequence (DNA): TGTGTCAGAAGCTTAAGGGGACAGCCCAAACCCTCTGGAAACACCATATATTTT. Translating it yields CVRSLRGQPKPSGNTIYF.

The V gene is TRBV7-2, the J gene TRBJ2-7; TRBD2 matches at 8 bases. Germline V gives CDR1 SGHTA, CDR2 FQGNSA. This CDR3 is built from 13 residues. V was clipped by 3 bases and J by 4 bases; unmatched bases: 2. CDR3 in amino acids: CASSFPGGYEQYF. The CDR3 nucleotides read TGTGCCAGCAGCTTCCCGGGGGGGTACGAGCAGTACTTC.

This clone was counted a single time. The J gene is TRBJ1-5, the V gene TRBV5-6; 8 nucleotides match TRBD1. Per the germline V gene, CDR1 is SGHDT and CDR2 is YYEEEE. V trimming: 3 bases; J trimming: 2 bases; junction bases outside the gene matches: 10. CDR3 length: 17 residues. In DNA form, the CDR3 reads TGTGCCAGCAGCTCATGGGTGGGACAGGTTGGCAATCAGCCCCAGCATTTT. Translated, it gives CASSSWVGQVGNQPQHF. Full variable domain (rest looked up from reference TRBV5-6 and TRBJ1-5): DAGVTQSPTHLIKTRGQQVTLRCSPKSGHDTVSWYQQALGQGPQFIFQYYEEEERQRGNFPDRFSGHQFPNYSSELNVNALLLGDSALYLCASSSWVGQVGNQPQHFGDGTRLSIL.